Presented here are 32 T cell receptor beta chains from one specimen sequenced in a study of blood T cell repertoires in COVID-19. TCRdb's table, derived via immunoSEQ multiplex PCR, lists solely in-frame clones and lacks some. The table includes some 150,000 clones, roughly four fifths detected once. Sequencing was carried out using peripheral blood. The receptors here all came from a human donor with acute or convalescent COVID-19. The donor label of this sample is uncertain.

The chain links TRBV2 to TRBJ1-3, with D unclear. Trimming took off 8 bases at V and 0 bases at J, with 5 bases between the two ends. The length of the CDR3 is 12 residues. Germline CDR1 is SNHLY and CDR2 is FYNNEI. This chain's CDR3 is CASDFSGNTIYF. CDR3 DNA sequence: TGTGCCAGCGACTTCTCTGGAAACACCATATATTTT.

The chain employs TRBV2 and TRBJ1-1; no definite D call. From germline, CDR1 is SNHLY and CDR2 FYNNEI. Trimming left V 7 bases short and J 5 bases short, with 11 bases between. The CDR3 runs to 12 residues. CDR3 residues: CASMVIVTEAFF. In DNA form, the CDR3 reads TGTGCCAGCATGGTCATAGTTACTGAAGCTTTCTTT.

The chain couples TRBV7-9 to TRBJ1-6; 8 bases are a match to TRBD1. In germline, CDR1 is SEHNR, CDR2 FQNEAQ (reference sequence). The trim removed 3 bases at V and 7 bases at J, leaving 8 bases unmatched. The CDR3 has 16 amino acids. Here the CDR3 reads CASSLEQGDGNSPLHF. DNA of the CDR3: TGTGCCAGCAGCTTGGAACAGGGGGATGGGAATTCACCCCTCCACTTT.

The genes are TRBV15 and TRBJ2-4; 9 positions match TRBD2. The germline V gene encodes CDR1 LNHNV and CDR2 YYDKDF (reference sequence). The ends lost 0 bases at V and 0 bases at J; junction bases unmatched: 6. This CDR3 comprises 18 residues. As DNA, the CDR3 is TGTGCCACCAGCAGAGATTTGCGGGGGGGACTAGCCAAAAACATTCAGTACTTC. It yields the protein CATSRDLRGGLAKNIQYF.

The V call is TRBV5-1, the J call TRBJ2-1; TRBD1 aligns across 12 bases. Germline-derived CDR1 and CDR2 are SGHRS and YFSETQ. V trimming: 1 base; J trimming: 8 bases; junction bases outside the gene matches: 7. The CDR3 covers 16 residues. CDR3 residues: CASSLLGQGAGYEQFF. CDR3 DNA sequence: TGCGCCAGCAGCTTGCTGGGACAGGGGGCTGGGTATGAGCAGTTCTTC.

This clone was observed a few times. The J gene is TRBJ1-1, the V gene TRBV12-3 or TRBV12-4; TRBD1 might be the D (5 bases). This CDR3 is 12 amino acids long. V lost 2 bases and J lost 5, with 6 bases in between. The CDR3 spells CASSLWTTEAFF. In DNA form, the CDR3 reads TGTGCCAGCAGTTTATGGACAACTGAAGCTTTCTTT.

CDR3 sequence reads: CASSVEGRNEKLFF. CDR3 in DNA: TGTGCCAGCAGCGTAGAAGGGAGGAACGAAAAACTGTTTTTT. The chain is built from TRBV9 and TRBJ1-4; D unclear. The CDR3 extends over 14 amino acids. Trimming removed 0 bases from V and 8 bases from J, with 11 bases in between. Germline loops: CDR1 SGDLS, CDR2 YYNGEE.

This sequence joins TRBV5-1 and TRBJ2-1; 7 bases match TRBD2. The CDR3 is 15 residues long. The germline V gene encodes CDR1 SGHRS and CDR2 YFSETQ. The trim removed 4 bases at V and 4 bases at J, leaving 8 bases unmatched. The CDR3 region has the DNA TGCGCCAGCAGCCCCCCAGCGGGGCAATACAATGAGCAGTTCTTC. It yields the protein CASSPPAGQYNEQFF.

The chain links TRBV29-1 to TRBJ2-3, with D perhaps matching TRBD2 (6 bases). Between the trimmed V and J ends, which lost 3 bases and 0 bases, there was a span of 13 bases. This CDR3 has 15 amino acids. Germline-derived CDR1 and CDR2 are SQVTM and ANQGSEA. The CDR3 is CSVEMWGDSTDTQYF. CDR3 DNA: TGCAGCGTTGAGATGTGGGGGGACAGCACAGATACGCAGTATTTT.

This clone was counted only a few times. The same CDR3 also results from other DNA sequences found in this sample. This chain uses TRBV29-1 with TRBJ1-2; weak D call: TRBD1 (6 bases). CDR1 is SQVTM and CDR2 is ANQGSEA in the germline V gene. The CDR3 covers 13 residues. V was cut by 1 base and J by 2 bases, with 8 bases left in between. CDR3 in DNA: TGCAGCGTTGAAGGTCAGGGGAACTATGGCTACACCTTC. Its protein product is CSVEGQGNYGYTF.

This chain links TRBV2 with TRBJ1-6; D might be TRBD1 (6 bases). The CDR3 is 14 residues long. Germline CDR1 and CDR2: SNHLY and FYNNEI. Trimming took off 2 bases at V and 7 bases at J, with 9 bases between the two ends. The CDR3 nucleotides read TGTGCCAGCAGTGAAACAGGGCGGAATTCACCCCTCCACTTT. Protein product: CASSETGRNSPLHF.

CDR3 amino acids: CASNTGSNQPQHF. The DNA of the CDR3 is TGTGCCAGCAATACAGGGAGCAATCAGCCCCAGCATTTT. The chain joins TRBV7-8 to TRBJ1-5; D is possibly TRBD1 (6 bases). V lost 7 bases and J lost 1, with 8 bases in between. Germline-derived CDR1 and CDR2 are SGHVS and FQNEAQ. The CDR3 contains 13 residues.

The chain couples TRBV3-1 (or the pseudogene TRBV3-2) to TRBJ1-3, with a weak D call TRBD1 (5 bases). The CDR3 is 14 residues long. Deletions cut 4 bases from V and 4 bases from J, with 11 bases between. CDR1 and CDR2 from the germline V gene are LGHDT and YNNKEL (reference sequence). The DNA of the CDR3 is TGTGCCAGCAGCCTAGAGGGGCTCGGAAACACCATATATTTT. Protein sequence: CASSLEGLGNTIYF.

This clone came up once. The V call is TRBV12-1, the J call TRBJ2-1; no check of the table's D call, TRBD1, against the DNA was made. TRBV12-1 counts as a pseudogene. CDR3 size: 17 residues. The CDR3 DNA sequence: TGTGCCAGCAGCTTACCGGGACAGGGGTCCCCCTACAATGAGCAGTTCTTC. Translation: CASSLPGQGSPYNEQFF.

J is TRBJ2-3 and V is TRBV5-1; D gene unclear. Trimming pared 5 bases from V and 0 bases from J, leaving 10 bases between. CDR1 SGHRS and CDR2 YFSETQ come from the germline V gene. The CDR3 covers 14 residues. The CDR3 reads CASRSTSSTDTQYF. CDR3 nucleotides: TGCGCCAGCAGGTCCACTTCTAGCACAGATACGCAGTATTTT.

This clone was counted between two and nine times. The chain employs TRBV28 and TRBJ2-7; weak D call: TRBD2 (5 bases). Trimming removed 3 bases from V and 3 bases from J, with 6 bases in between. Germline V gene sequence: CDR1 MDHEN, CDR2 SYDVKM. This CDR3 has 12 residues. CDR3 in amino acids: CASSFGDYEQYF. CDR3 sequence (DNA): TGTGCCAGCAGTTTCGGGGACTACGAGCAGTACTTC.

The V call is TRBV2, the J call TRBJ1-5, with a weak D call TRBD1 (6 bases). The V and J ends lost 4 bases and 0 bases respectively, with 10 bases between them. CDR3 length: 15 amino acids. Germline loops: CDR1 SNHLY, CDR2 FYNNEI. The CDR3 loop is CASSAAGVSNQPQHF. DNA of the CDR3: TGTGCCAGCAGTGCCGCAGGGGTTAGCAATCAGCCCCAGCATTTT. Looking up the rest from reference TRBV2 and TRBJ1-5 gives the full variable domain: EPEVTQTPSHQVTQMGQEVILRCVPISNHLYFYWYRQILGQKVEFLVSFYNNEISEKSEIFDDQFSVERPDGSNFTLKIRSTKLEDSAMYFCASSAAGVSNQPQHFGDGTRLSIL.

The V call is TRBV19, the J call TRBJ2-3, with D possibly matching TRBD2 (6 bases). The CDR3 covers 15 residues. With 5 bases removed from V and 4 bases from J, the gap between germline ends came to 16 bases. CDR1 is LNHDA and CDR2 is SQIVND in the germline V gene (reference sequence). The DNA for the CDR3 is TGTGCCAGTAGTTTACTAGCCGTAGGGGCAGATACGCAGTATTTT. Translated, it gives CASSLLAVGADTQYF.

This chain uses TRBV2 with TRBJ1-5; TRBD1 agrees at 8 bases. The CDR3 runs 14 residues. The ends lost 6 bases at V and 3 bases at J; junction bases unmatched: 4. Germline V lookup: CDR1 SNHLY, CDR2 FYNNEI. The CDR3: CASRGTGDNQPQHF. CDR3 DNA sequence: TGTGCCAGCAGGGGGACAGGCGACAATCAGCCCCAGCATTTT.

This chain uses TRBV27 with TRBJ1-2; D may be TRBD1 (5 bases). The V gene's germline CDR1 is MNHEY and CDR2 SMNVEV (reference sequence). The CDR3 contains 14 residues. Trimming pared 1 base from V and 2 bases from J, leaving 8 bases between. CDR3 sequence reads: CASSLWAGNYGYTF. DNA for the CDR3: TGTGCCAGCAGTTTATGGGCAGGGAACTATGGCTACACCTTC.

The chain couples TRBV10-3 to TRBJ1-1; 9 nucleotides agree with TRBD1. CDR1 and CDR2 from the germline V gene are ENHRY and SYGVKD. The CDR3 runs to 12 residues. Losses at the gene ends were 11 bases for V and 11 bases for J; bases not matched to a gene: 12. CDR3 region: CAASGTGRTAFF. The DNA of the CDR3 is TGTGCCGCTTCCGGGACAGGGAGAACCGCTTTCTTT.

The chain couples TRBV10-3 to TRBJ1-2; possible D gene TRBD1, 6 bases. Deletions cut 8 bases from V and 0 bases from J, with 13 bases between. Germline V gene lookup returns CDR1 ENHRY and CDR2 SYGVKD. CDR3 length: 14 residues. CDR3 sequence: CAIWKGEPNYGYTF. CDR3 nucleotides: TGTGCCATCTGGAAGGGGGAACCTAACTATGGCTACACCTTC.

The chain links TRBV24-1 to TRBJ2-1; possible D gene TRBD1, 6 bases. Trimming stripped 6 bases from V and 0 bases from J, with 11 bases between. CDR3 size: 15 residues. Per germline, CDR1 KGHDR and CDR2 SFDVKD. CDR3 sequence: CATSLGQSSYNEQFF. The CDR3 DNA reads TGTGCCACCAGTCTCGGACAGTCCTCCTACAATGAGCAGTTCTTC.

The chain joins TRBV24-1 to TRBJ2-2, with TRBD1 matching 11 bases. This CDR3 is built from 17 residues. The V segment lost 6 bases and the J segment 9 bases; nucleotides outside the gene matches: 14. CDR1 and CDR2 from the germline V gene are KGHDR and SFDVKD. The CDR3 DNA reads TGTGCCACCAGTTCCTCCGTTAAAGGGACAGGGGGTCGGGAGCTGTTTTTT. It encodes CATSSSVKGTGGRELFF.

The V gene is TRBV5-6, the J gene TRBJ2-2; D is uncertain. Germline V gene sequence: CDR1 SGHDT, CDR2 YYEEEE. V was clipped by 2 bases and J by 4 bases, with 15 bases between them. The CDR3 runs 16 residues. CDR3 bases: TGTGCCAGCAGCTTCGCGGTTTTGGGTTTCACCGGGGAGCTGTTTTTT. Its translation is CASSFAVLGFTGELFF.

The chain joins TRBV5-1 to TRBJ2-1; 10 bases line up with TRBD1. Germline CDR1 reads SGHRS; CDR2 reads YFSETQ. With V trimmed by 4 bases and J by 2 bases, 6 bases remained unmatched. This CDR3 is built from 16 residues. The CDR3 region is CASSPTGGNTYNEQFF. CDR3 in DNA: TGCGCCAGCAGCCCGACAGGGGGCAACACCTACAATGAGCAGTTCTTC.

This clone was seen a handful of times. V usage is TRBV19 and J usage is TRBJ1-4, with unresolved D. This CDR3 has 16 amino acids. Trimming removed 1 base from V and 5 bases from J, with 14 bases in between. Germline assignment: CDR1 LNHDA and CDR2 SQIVND (reference sequence). Here the CDR3 DNA reads TGTGCCAGTAGTATAGGGCGGCCGAACCCGAATGAAAAACTGTTTTTT. The encoded protein is CASSIGRPNPNEKLFF.

The rearrangement joins TRBV19 to TRBJ2-1, with TRBD2 identical over 15 bases. CDR3 length: 17 amino acids. J was trimmed by 8 bases and V by 5 bases; bases with no gene match: 10. From germline, CDR1 is LNHDA and CDR2 SQIVND (reference sequence). The CDR3 coding sequence is TGTGCCAGTAGTCCCCGGACTAGCGGGGGGGGCCGGGATGAGCAGTTCTTC. This codes for CASSPRTSGGGRDEQFF.

The rearrangement uses TRBV9 and TRBJ2-3; 10 nucleotides match TRBD2. Germline loops: CDR1 SGDLS, CDR2 YYNGEE. The CDR3 is 20 residues long. The V and J ends lost 0 bases and 6 bases, in that order; junction bases with no gene match: 19. The CDR3 here is CASSVARGEPGLAFPDTQYF. The CDR3 coding sequence is TGTGCCAGCAGCGTAGCTAGAGGGGAACCGGGACTAGCGTTTCCCGATACGCAGTATTTT.

This clone was observed a single time. This chain uses TRBV27 with TRBJ2-1; 8 bases map to TRBD1. Germline V gene data show CDR1 as MNHEY and CDR2 as SMNVEV (reference sequence). The V gene end was trimmed by 7 bases and the J gene end by 7 bases; junction bases not matched to a gene: 6. The length of the CDR3 is 13 residues. The chain's CDR3 is CASTLQGENEQFF. In DNA form, the CDR3 reads TGTGCCAGCACCCTACAGGGGGAGAATGAGCAGTTCTTC.

The chain combines TRBV6-1 with TRBJ2-4; no definite D call. In germline, CDR1 is MNHNS, CDR2 SASEGT. The CDR3 covers 14 residues. V was cut by 2 bases and J by 9 bases, with 14 bases left in between. The chain's CDR3 is CASSEWHSPGIQYF. CDR3 coding DNA: TGTGCCAGCAGTGAATGGCATTCCCCAGGCATTCAGTACTTC.

V gene TRBV19 combines with J gene TRBJ1-2, with 7 bases identical to TRBD1. This CDR3 is built from 14 residues. From germline, CDR1 is LNHDA and CDR2 SQIVND (reference sequence). With V trimmed by 6 bases and J by 4 bases, 8 bases remained unmatched. The CDR3 region is CASRSVTGPYGYTF. For the CDR3, the DNA is TGTGCCAGTAGGTCAGTGACAGGGCCCTATGGCTACACCTTC.